This record covers a single T cell receptor beta chain. Its matching antigen is unknown. This specimen belongs to a study of vaccination and CD4 T cells after COVID-19. The treatment here: approximately 9-day PBMC culture with coronavirus spike peptide pools or control peptides (ViraFEST assay). Sequenced with the Oncomine TCR Beta short-read assay was DNA taken from cultured CD4+ T cells. Using its own MiXCR run on the PCR reads, TCRdb lists one record per CDR3 protein. Of 15,000 to 20,000 distinct CDR3 sequences listed, around 50% are singletons. This CDR3 contains 14 residues. The V gene's germline CDR1 is SNHLY and CDR2 FYNNEI. Trimming at V came to 7 bases and at J to 5 bases, leaving 6 bases not matched to a gene.

The chain uses TRBV2 and TRBJ1-5; 9 bases line up with TRBD1. Sequencing was carried out using CD4+ T cells from blood, cultured in vitro. The receptor was isolated from a human donor who had recovered from COVID-19. The CDR3 here is CASTERTGDQPQHF. The CDR3 DNA reads TGTGCCAGCACGGAGCGGACAGGGGATCAGCCCCAGCATTTT.